One sample yielded the 3 T cell receptor beta chains listed below, sequenced in a study of radiation and T cells in renal cell carcinoma. Time point in this sample: baseline pretreatment blood. The treatment here: 15 Gy SBRT to primary tumor, nephrectomy 4 weeks later. TCRdb's table, derived via immunoSEQ multiplex PCR, lists solely in-frame clones and lacks some. Altogether more than 140,000 clones are present, approximately 87% being singletons, with the ten largest covering roughly 25%. Sequencing used blood, obtained from a patient whose treatment included radiotherapy and nephrectomy. The origin of the receptors is a woman in her 50s with renal cell carcinoma.

This chain uses TRBV6-6 with TRBJ1-4; possible D gene TRBD1, 6 bases. This CDR3 spans 14 amino acids. V was shortened by 8 bases and J by 5 bases, with 15 bases between the two germline ends. Germline V CDR1 and CDR2: MNHNY, SVGAGI (reference sequence). In DNA, the CDR3 is TGTGCCAGCGCCACAGGGAGAGGGAATGAAAAACTGTTTTTT. This codes for CASATGRGNEKLFF.

The V call is TRBV19, the J call TRBJ1-5, with D perhaps matching TRBD1 (6 bases). The CDR3 covers 15 residues. Germline-derived CDR1 and CDR2 are LNHDA and SQIVND (reference sequence). V gave up 6 bases and J gave up 1 base, with 13 bases separating them. The CDR3 sequence is CASRRDKGSNQPQHF. DNA for the CDR3: TGTGCCAGTAGACGGGACAAAGGAAGCAATCAGCCCCAGCATTTT.

The rearrangement joins TRBV19 to TRBJ1-1; D is ambiguous. The V and J ends lost 6 bases and 4 bases respectively, with 12 bases between them. From germline, CDR1 is LNHDA and CDR2 SQIVND (reference sequence). The CDR3 spans 13 residues. Written as DNA, the CDR3 is TGTGCCAGTAGCCGGGCAGGTCGCACTGAAGCTTTCTTT. Protein product: CASSRAGRTEAFF. Together with reference TRBV19 and TRBJ1-1, the CDR3 gives the full variable domain: DGGITQSPKYLFRKEGQNVTLSCEQNLNHDAMYWYRQDPGQGLRLIYYSQIVNDFQKGDIAEGYSVSREKKESFPLTVTSAQKNPTAFYLCASSRAGRTEAFFGQGTRLTVV.